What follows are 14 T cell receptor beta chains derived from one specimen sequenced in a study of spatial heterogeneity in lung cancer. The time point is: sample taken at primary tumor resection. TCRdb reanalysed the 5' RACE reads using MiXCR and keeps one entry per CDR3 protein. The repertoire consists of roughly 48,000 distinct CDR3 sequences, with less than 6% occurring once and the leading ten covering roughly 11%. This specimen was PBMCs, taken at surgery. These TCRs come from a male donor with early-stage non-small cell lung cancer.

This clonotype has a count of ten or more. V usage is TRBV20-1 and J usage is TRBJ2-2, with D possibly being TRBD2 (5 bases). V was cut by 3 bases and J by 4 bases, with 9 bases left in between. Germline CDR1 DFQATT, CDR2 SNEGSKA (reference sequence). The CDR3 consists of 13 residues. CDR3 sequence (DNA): TGCAGTGCTAGTAGGGAGTCCACCGGGGAGCTGTTTTTT. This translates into CSASRESTGELFF.

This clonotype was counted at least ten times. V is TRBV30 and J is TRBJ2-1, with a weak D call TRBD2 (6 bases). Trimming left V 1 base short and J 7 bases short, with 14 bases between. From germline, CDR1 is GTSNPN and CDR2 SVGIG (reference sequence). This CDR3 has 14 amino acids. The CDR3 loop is CAWSEYGRRNEQFF. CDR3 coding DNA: TGTGCCTGGAGTGAGTACGGGAGACGGAATGAGCAGTTCTTC.

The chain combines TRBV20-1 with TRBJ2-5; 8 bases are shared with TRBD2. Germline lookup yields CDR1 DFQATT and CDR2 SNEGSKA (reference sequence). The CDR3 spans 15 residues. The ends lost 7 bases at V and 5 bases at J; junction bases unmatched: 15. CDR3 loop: CSGRAGEDFEETQYF. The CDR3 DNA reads TGCAGTGGGCGAGCGGGAGAGGATTTCGAGGAGACCCAGTACTTC.

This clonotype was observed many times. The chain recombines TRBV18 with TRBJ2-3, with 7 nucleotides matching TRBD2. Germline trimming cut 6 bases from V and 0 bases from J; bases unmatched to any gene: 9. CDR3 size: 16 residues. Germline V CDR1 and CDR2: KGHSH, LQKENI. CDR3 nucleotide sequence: TGTGCCAGCTCGCCGACTGATAGCGGGAGCACAGATACGCAGTATTTT. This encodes CASSPTDSGSTDTQYF.

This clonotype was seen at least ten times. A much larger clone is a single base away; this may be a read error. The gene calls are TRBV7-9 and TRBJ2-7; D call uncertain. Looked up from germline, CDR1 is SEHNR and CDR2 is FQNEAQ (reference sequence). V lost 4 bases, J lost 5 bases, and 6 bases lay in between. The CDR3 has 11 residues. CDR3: CASSSLHEQYF. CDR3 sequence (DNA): TGTGCCAGCAGCTCCCTCCACGAGCAGTACTTC.

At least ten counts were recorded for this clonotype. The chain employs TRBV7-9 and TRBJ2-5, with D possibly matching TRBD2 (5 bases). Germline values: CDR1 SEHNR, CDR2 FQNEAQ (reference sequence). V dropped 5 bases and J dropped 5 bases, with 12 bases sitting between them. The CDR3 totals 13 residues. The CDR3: CASSIRGSETQYF. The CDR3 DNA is TGTGCCAGCAGCATCCGGGGTTCGGAGACCCAGTACTTC.

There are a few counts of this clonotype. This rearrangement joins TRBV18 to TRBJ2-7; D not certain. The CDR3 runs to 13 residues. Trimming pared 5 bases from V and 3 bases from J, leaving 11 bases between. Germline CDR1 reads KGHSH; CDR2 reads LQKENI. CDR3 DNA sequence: TGTGCCAGCTCAAATACACCCGGCTACGAGCAGTACTTC. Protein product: CASSNTPGYEQYF.

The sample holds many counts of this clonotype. The CDR3 loop is CASSYSRTVTGAQYF. CDR3 nucleotide sequence: TGTGCCAGCAGCTATTCCAGGACAGTCACCGGGGCCCAGTACTTC. The chain employs TRBV7-8 and TRBJ2-5; D might be TRBD1 (6 bases). Germline V gene data show CDR1 as SGHVS and CDR2 as FQNEAQ. The CDR3 is 15 residues long. Trimming stripped 4 bases from V and 9 bases from J, with 21 bases between.

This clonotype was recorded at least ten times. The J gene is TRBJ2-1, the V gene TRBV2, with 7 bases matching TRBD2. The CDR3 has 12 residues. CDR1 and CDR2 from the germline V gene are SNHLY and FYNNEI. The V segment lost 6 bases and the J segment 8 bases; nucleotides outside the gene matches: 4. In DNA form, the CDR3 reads TGTGCCAGCAGGGGGAGGGGTGATGAGCAGTTCTTC. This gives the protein CASRGRGDEQFF.

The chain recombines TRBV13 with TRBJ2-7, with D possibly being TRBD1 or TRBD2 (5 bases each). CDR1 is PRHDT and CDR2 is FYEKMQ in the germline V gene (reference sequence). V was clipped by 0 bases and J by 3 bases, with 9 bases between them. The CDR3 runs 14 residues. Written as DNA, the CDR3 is TGTGCCAGCAGCTTAGGGGGGGATCTCTACGAGCAGTACTTC. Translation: CASSLGGDLYEQYF.

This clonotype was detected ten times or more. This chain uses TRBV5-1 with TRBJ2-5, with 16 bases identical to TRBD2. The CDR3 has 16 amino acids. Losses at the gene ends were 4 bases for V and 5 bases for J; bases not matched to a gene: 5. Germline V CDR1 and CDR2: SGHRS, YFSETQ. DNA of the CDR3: TGCGCCAGCAGCCCGGGACTAGCGGGAGGGCTGGAGACCCAGTACTTC. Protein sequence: CASSPGLAGGLETQYF.

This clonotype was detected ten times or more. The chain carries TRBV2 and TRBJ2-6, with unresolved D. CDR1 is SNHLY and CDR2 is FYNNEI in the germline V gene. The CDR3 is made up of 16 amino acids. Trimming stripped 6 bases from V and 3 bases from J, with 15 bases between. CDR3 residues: CASSRQRAFGANVLTF. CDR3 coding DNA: TGTGCCAGCAGCAGACAAAGGGCTTTTGGGGCCAACGTCCTGACTTTC. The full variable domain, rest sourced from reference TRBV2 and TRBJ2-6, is EPEVTQTPSHQVTQMGQEVILRCVPISNHLYFYWYRQILGQKVEFLVSFYNNEISEKSEIFDDQFSVERPDGSNFTLKIRSTKLEDSAMYFCASSRQRAFGANVLTFGAGSRLTVL.

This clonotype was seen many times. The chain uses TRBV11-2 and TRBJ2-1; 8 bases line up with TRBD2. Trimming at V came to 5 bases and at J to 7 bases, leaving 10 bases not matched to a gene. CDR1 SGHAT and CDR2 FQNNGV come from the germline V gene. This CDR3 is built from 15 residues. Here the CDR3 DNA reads TGTGCCAGCAGCCCCCAAGCGGGAGCGGGGAATGAGCAGTTCTTC. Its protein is CASSPQAGAGNEQFF.

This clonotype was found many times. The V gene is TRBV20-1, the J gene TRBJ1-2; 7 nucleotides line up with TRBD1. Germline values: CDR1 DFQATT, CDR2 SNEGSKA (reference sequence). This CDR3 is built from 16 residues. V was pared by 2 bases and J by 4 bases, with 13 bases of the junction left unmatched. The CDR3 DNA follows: TGCAGTGCTAGACCCCCAGGGACAGTCTCTTTCTATGGCTACACCTTC. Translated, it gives CSARPPGTVSFYGYTF.